This entry lists 24 T cell receptor beta chains sequenced from one sample in a study of T-cell memory formation after mild COVID-19. MiXCR, applied by TCRdb to the 5' RACE reads, yields one record per CDR3 protein. The table lists roughly 240,000 distinct CDR3 sequences, about 17% of them singletons. The sample comprised PBMCs or a T cell subset sorted from them (not recorded which). These receptors were obtained from a man in his late teens or twenties who had mild COVID-19 (a few samples of this study predate the infection). Cell type and time point are not known.

The chain joins TRBV10-3 to TRBJ1-1; 8 positions match TRBD1. The CDR3 extends over 13 amino acids. V was clipped by 10 bases and J by 1 base; unmatched bases: 5. Germline V CDR1 and CDR2: ENHRY, SYGVKD. The CDR3 bases are TGTGCCACGACTGGACAGGGGAACACTGAAGCTTTCTTT. This sequence encodes CATTGQGNTEAFF.

The chain combines TRBV20-1 with TRBJ1-1; a possible D gene is TRBD1 (6 bases). In germline, CDR1 is DFQATT, CDR2 SNEGSKA (reference sequence). With 1 base removed from V and 6 bases from J, the gap between germline ends came to 21 bases. The length of the CDR3 is 16 residues. CDR3 bases: TGCAGTGCTAGAGGACCGGGGGGGCAGAGGGGCGCTGAAGCTTTCTTT. Translation: CSARGPGGQRGAEAFF.

This clonotype was picked up a small number of times. This chain links TRBV5-1 with TRBJ2-4; D remains unclear. This CDR3 spans 16 amino acids. Germline-derived CDR1 and CDR2 are SGHRS and YFSETQ. Trimming took 0 bases from V and 0 from J, leaving 10 bases between them. The CDR3 loop is CASSLEGFLAKNIQYF. The CDR3 nucleotides are TGCGCCAGCAGCTTGGAGGGATTCCTAGCCAAAAACATTCAGTACTTC.

This clonotype is classed as medium-sized. The CDR3: CASSPPEGYNEQFF. In DNA form, the CDR3 reads TGTGCCAGCAGCCCGCCGGAGGGGTACAATGAGCAGTTCTTC. The V and J genes are TRBV7-2 and TRBJ2-1, with D possibly TRBD2 on 6 matching bases. CDR3 length: 14 amino acids. Germline V gene data show CDR1 as SGHTA and CDR2 as FQGNSA. V lost 5 bases, J lost 4 bases, and 12 bases lay in between.

The chain combines TRBV7-2 with TRBJ2-4, with D possibly being TRBD1 or TRBD2 (5 bases each). CDR3 length: 13 residues. V was cut by 5 bases and J by 9 bases, with 14 bases left in between. The germline V gene encodes CDR1 SGHTA and CDR2 FQGNSA. In DNA form, the CDR3 reads TGTGCCAGCAGCGCCGCACAGGCGGGCATTCAGTACTTC. It specifies CASSAAQAGIQYF. The full variable domain, completed using reference TRBV7-2 and TRBJ2-4, is GAGVSQSPSNKVTEKGKDVELRCDPISGHTALYWYRQSLGQGLEFLIYFQGNSAPDKSGLPSDRFSAERTGGSVSTLTIQRTQQEDSAVYLCASSAAQAGIQYFGAGTRLSVL.

This clonotype has ten or more counts. The V gene is TRBV6-5, the J gene TRBJ2-2, with TRBD2 matching 9 bases. The ends lost 10 bases at V and 6 bases at J; junction bases unmatched: 6. The germline V gene encodes CDR1 MNHEY and CDR2 SVGAGI. The CDR3 loop spans 13 amino acids. The CDR3 DNA is TGTGCCACCATAGGACTAGCGCCCGGGGAGCTGTTTTTT. Amino acid sequence: CATIGLAPGELFF.

This clonotype was observed at least ten times. The chain has TRBV5-5 and TRBJ2-7, with a weak D call TRBD1 (5 bases). The germline V gene has CDR1 SGHKS and CDR2 YYEKEE (reference sequence). V was cut by 4 bases and J by 5 bases, with 13 bases left in between. This CDR3 is built from 13 residues. This chain's CDR3 is CASSPGLRDEQYV. DNA for the CDR3: TGTGCCAGCAGCCCCGGGCTCAGGGACGAGCAGTACGTC.

V is TRBV7-2 and J is TRBJ1-2; TRBD1 might be the D (6 bases). V lost 4 bases and J lost 13, with 28 bases in between. CDR1 and CDR2 (germline): SGHTA, FQGNSA. The CDR3 spans 16 residues. The CDR3 sequence is CASSSRATGGDRGCTF. CDR3 sequence (DNA): TGTGCCAGCAGCTCTCGGGCGACAGGCGGGGATAGGGGGTGCACCTTC.

This clonotype was recorded many times. One end of the junction is discordant with germline, which a read error may explain. The genes are TRBV7-9 and TRBJ2-5, with D hard to call. CDR3 length: 11 residues. CDR1 is SEHNR, CDR2 FQNEAQ, per germline (reference sequence). CDR3 coding DNA: TGTGCCAGCAGACGTACCGGGCCCTACGCCTTC. Translating gives CASRRTGPYAF.

The V call is TRBV11-2, the J call TRBJ2-7; D is perhaps TRBD2 (6 bases). Germline CDR1 and CDR2: SGHAT and FQNNGV. V was trimmed by 5 bases and J by 0 bases, leaving 17 bases between them. The CDR3 is 16 amino acids. CDR3 DNA: TGTGCCAGCAGCCCAGAGGCGGGGAAAAGCTCCTACGAGCAGTACTTC. It codes for CASSPEAGKSSYEQYF.

V and J are TRBV10-3 and TRBJ1-2, with TRBD1 identical over 12 bases. The CDR3 runs to 15 residues. Germline V gene lookup returns CDR1 ENHRY and CDR2 SYGVKD. The ends lost 5 bases at V and 2 bases at J; junction bases unmatched: 3. This CDR3 is CAISSGTGGNYGYTF. The CDR3 DNA sequence: TGTGCCATCAGTTCCGGGACAGGGGGCAACTATGGCTACACCTTC.

At least ten counts were recorded for this clonotype. The chain uses TRBV4-3 and TRBJ1-1; 7 bases fit TRBD1. V was pared by 6 bases and J by 5 bases, with 6 bases of the junction left unmatched. The CDR3 covers 13 residues. The germline V gene encodes CDR1 LGHNA and CDR2 YSLEER. CDR3 nucleotide sequence: TGCGCCAGCAGTATGACAGGGCGGACTGAAGCTTTCTTT. Its protein product is CASSMTGRTEAFF.

The V and J genes are TRBV12-5 and TRBJ2-1, with D unresolved. Trimming stripped 3 bases from V and 3 bases from J, with 12 bases between. The CDR3 is 15 amino acids. CDR1 is LGHNT, CDR2 FRNRAP, per germline. This chain's CDR3 is CASGFPPVNYNEQFF. CDR3 coding DNA: TGTGCTAGTGGTTTCCCCCCTGTCAACTACAATGAGCAGTTCTTC.

About this clonotype itself: Because the CDR3's place on the DNA is in doubt, the DNA is left out and the CDR3 is given as listed by TCRdb. The gene calls are TRBV21-1 and TRBJ2-2; the D segment call TRBD1 is taken from the table without a DNA check. TRBV21-1 is a listed pseudogene. The length of the CDR3 is 16 amino acids, counting both ends. The CDR3 loop is CASSKVGAGNTGELFF.

The J gene is TRBJ2-7, the V gene TRBV28, with 7 bases fitting TRBD1. With V trimmed by 6 bases and J by 11 bases, 16 bases remained unmatched. The V gene's germline CDR1 is MDHEN and CDR2 SYDVKM. This CDR3 contains 14 residues. CDR3 nucleotides: TGTGCCAGCAGCCCCGGGACAGCCTCCCCATGGGAGTACGTC. The encoded protein is CASSPGTASPWEYV.

The chain is built from TRBV12-3 or TRBV12-4 and TRBJ2-5; TRBD2 matches 7 bases. The CDR3 has 13 amino acids. Trimming cost V 3 bases and J 5 bases; bases outside gene matches: 3. In nucleotides, the CDR3 is TGTGCCAGCAGTTTCGTGGGGGGGGAGACCCAGTACTTC. Translating gives CASSFVGGETQYF.

This clonotype appeared a few times. V and J are TRBV2 and TRBJ1-2, with a possible D match to TRBD1 (5 bases). CDR1 SNHLY and CDR2 FYNNEI come from the germline V gene. Trimming shortened V by 7 bases and J by 6 bases, and 12 bases separated the two germline ends. This CDR3 comprises 12 residues. The CDR3 here is CASIRDLDGYTF. Here the CDR3 DNA reads TGTGCCAGCATAAGGGACCTGGATGGCTACACCTTC. The variable domain in full, with the rest retrieved from reference TRBV2 and TRBJ1-2, is EPEVTQTPSHQVTQMGQEVILRCVPISNHLYFYWYRQILGQKVEFLVSFYNNEISEKSEIFDDQFSVERPDGSNFTLKIRSTKLEDSAMYFCASIRDLDGYTFGSGTRLTVV.

This clonotype was counted many times. V and J are TRBV27 and TRBJ2-1; the D gene is possibly TRBD2 (6 bases). Germline V gives CDR1 MNHEY, CDR2 SMNVEV (reference sequence). Trimming removed 3 bases at V and 2 bases at J, with 11 bases between. CDR3 size: 15 residues. The CDR3 protein is CASSLMGGTYNEQFF. CDR3 DNA: TGTGCCAGCAGTTTGATGGGGGGAACCTACAATGAGCAGTTCTTC.

This rearrangement joins TRBV5-1 to TRBJ2-6; perhaps TRBD2 as D (6 bases). The CDR3 has 18 amino acids. V lost 0 bases, J lost 3 bases, and 16 bases lay in between. Germline V gene lookup returns CDR1 SGHRS and CDR2 YFSETQ. The CDR3 DNA follows: TGCGCCAGCAGCTTGGCCGGGGGAGGCGGCTATGGGGCCAACGTCCTGACTTTC. Its protein is CASSLAGGGGYGANVLTF.

The gene calls are TRBV29-1 and TRBJ1-1; D remains ambiguous. Germline V gives CDR1 SQVTM, CDR2 ANQGSEA. The CDR3 consists of 13 residues. Trimming removed 2 bases from V and 4 bases from J, with 11 bases in between. The DNA for the CDR3 is TGCAGCGTTGAACGTGTGGAGGGCACTGAAGCTTTCTTT. The encoded protein is CSVERVEGTEAFF.

Only a few counts were recorded for this clonotype. The chain carries TRBV5-6 and TRBJ2-2; D tentatively fits TRBD1 or TRBD2 (5 bases each). Germline V gene data show CDR1 as SGHDT and CDR2 as YYEEEE. The CDR3 sequence is 17 residues long. With 2 bases removed from V and 0 bases from J, the gap between germline ends came to 14 bases. CDR3 DNA sequence: TGTGCCAGCAGCTTCCCCCCGGGGCCCGCGAACACCGGGGAGCTGTTTTTT. Its protein is CASSFPPGPANTGELFF.

This clonotype has just a few counts. The chain links TRBV4-3 to TRBJ2-5; 7 nucleotides line up with TRBD2. This CDR3 has 16 amino acids. Germline V gene sequence: CDR1 LGHNA, CDR2 YSLEER. After removal of 0 bases from V and 4 bases from J, the junction contained 8 bases not matched to a gene. CDR3 bases: TGCGCCAGCAGCCAAGAACGAGCGGGGAGTGGAGAGACCCAGTACTTC. Translated, it gives CASSQERAGSGETQYF.

This clonotype was counted a single time. The CDR3 DNA reads as TGTGCCAGCAGCCAGAACCTCGGGACCGGGGAGCTGTTTTTT. The encoded protein is CASSQNLGTGELFF. The chain has TRBV14 and TRBJ2-2; D remains ambiguous. The V and J ends lost 3 bases and 5 bases respectively, with 10 bases between them. This CDR3 region has 14 residues. The germline V gene encodes CDR1 SGHDN and CDR2 FVKESK. The whole variable domain, filled in from reference TRBV14 and TRBJ2-2, reads EAGVTQFPSHSVIEKGQTVTLRCDPISGHDNLYWYRRVMGKEIKFLLHFVKESKQDESGMPNNRFLAERTGGTYSTLKVQPAELEDSGVYFCASSQNLGTGELFFGEGSRLTVL.

The chain has TRBV10-2 and TRBJ2-6, with D perhaps being TRBD1 or TRBD2 (5 bases each). The V and J ends lost 4 bases and 1 base respectively, with 23 bases between them. The germline gives CDR1 WSHSY, CDR2 SAAADI. The CDR3 has 20 residues. Here the CDR3 DNA reads TGCGCCAGCAGTGCGTGGACCGCCGGGACGGGACCATCTGGGGCCAACGTCCTGACTTTC. Translation gives CASSAWTAGTGPSGANVLTF.